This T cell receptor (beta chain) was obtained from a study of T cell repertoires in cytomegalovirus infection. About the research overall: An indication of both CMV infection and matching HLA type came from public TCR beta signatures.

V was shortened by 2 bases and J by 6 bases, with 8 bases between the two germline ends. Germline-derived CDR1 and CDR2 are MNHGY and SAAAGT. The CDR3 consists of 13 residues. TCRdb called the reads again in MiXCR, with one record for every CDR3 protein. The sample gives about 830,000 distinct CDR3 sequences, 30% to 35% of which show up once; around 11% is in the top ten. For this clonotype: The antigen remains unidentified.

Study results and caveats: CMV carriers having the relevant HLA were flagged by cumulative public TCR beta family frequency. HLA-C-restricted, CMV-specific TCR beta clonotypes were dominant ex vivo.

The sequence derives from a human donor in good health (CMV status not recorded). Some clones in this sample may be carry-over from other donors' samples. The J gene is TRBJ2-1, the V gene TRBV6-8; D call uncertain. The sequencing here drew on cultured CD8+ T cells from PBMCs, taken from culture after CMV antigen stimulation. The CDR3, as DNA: TGTGCCAGCAGTTACCCCGGTGCCAATGAGCAGTTCTTC. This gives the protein CASSYPGANEQFF.